This TCR beta chain comes out of a study of T cells in Graves' hyperthyroidism and ophthalmopathy. Across the whole study: Peripheral blood sampling occurred at initial diagnosis, before any treatment.

The CDR3 regions of TCR beta were amplified from RNA transcripts. TCR CDR3 regions were first amplified by RT-PCR with HTBI primers. TCRdb recomputed calls from the multiplex PCR reads with MiXCR, one row per CDR3 protein. This table holds roughly 800,000 distinct CDR3 sequences, 35% to 40% found once. From less than 13 ml of fresh peripheral blood, PBMCs were isolated. Germline loops: CDR1 LNHNV, CDR2 YYDKDF (reference sequence). V lost 3 bases and J 0 bases, leaving 9 bases between the germline ends. This CDR3 has 16 residues. The sequenced sample consisted of blood. The J gene is TRBJ2-6, the V gene TRBV15, with a tentative D call TRBD2 (6 bases). The source of this sequence is a young man with Graves' hyperthyroidism. The CDR3 here is CATSRREGSGANVLTF. The DNA of the CDR3 is TGTGCCACCAGCAGGCGGGAAGGCTCTGGGGCCAACGTCCTGACTTTC.